These 15 T cell receptor beta chains share one sample of origin, sequenced in a study of T cell repertoires in cytomegalovirus infection. TCRdb analysed the reads with MiXCR anew, one entry per CDR3 protein. The repertoire holds around 58,000 distinct CDR3 sequences, with roughly a fifth as singletons. These receptors' targets are unknown. The specimen comprised CD8+ T cells from cultured PBMCs, sampled from culture after CMV antigen stimulation. The receptors derive from a human donor in good health (CMV status not recorded). Some clones in this sample may be carry-over from other donors' samples.

Many counts were recorded for this clonotype. The gene calls are TRBV6-1 and TRBJ1-5; 7 bases fit TRBD1. The CDR3 totals 12 residues. Germline CDR1 and CDR2: MNHNS and SASEGT. V shed 6 bases, J shed 6 bases, and the junction held 2 bases outside the gene matches. In nucleotides, the CDR3 is TGTGCCAGCAGCCAGGGGGGTCAGCCCCAGCATTTT. This gives the protein CASSQGGQPQHF.

This clonotype was seen more than once but under ten times. The chain links TRBV7-3 to TRBJ2-7; D not resolved. The germline V and J ends were trimmed by 2 bases and 5 bases, with 16 bases remaining between them. Germline V CDR1 and CDR2: SGHTA, FQGTGA. The CDR3 length is 15 residues. The CDR3 coding sequence is TGTGCCAGCAGCTTAGGAGTGACATCCCGACACGAGCAGTACTTC. This gives the protein CASSLGVTSRHEQYF. Combining the CDR3 with reference TRBV7-3 and TRBJ2-7 gives the whole variable domain GAGVSQTPSNKVTEKGKYVELRCDPISGHTALYWYRQSLGQGPEFLIYFQGTGAADDSGLPNDRFFAVRPEGSVSTLKIQRTERGDSAVYLCASSLGVTSRHEQYFGPGTRLTVT.

The sample holds many counts of this clonotype. CDR3 nucleotide sequence: TGTGCCAGCACCCCCCTCCGGGACAATCAAGAGACCCAGTACTTC. Protein: CASTPLRDNQETQYF. V and J are TRBV28 and TRBJ2-5; D may be TRBD1 (6 bases). The germline V gene encodes CDR1 MDHEN and CDR2 SYDVKM. V dropped 7 bases and J dropped 2 bases, with 17 bases sitting between them. The CDR3 totals 15 residues.

This clonotype was counted only a few times. This chain connects TRBV6-2 or TRBV6-3 to TRBJ2-7; D is possibly TRBD2 (5 bases). Trimming pared 5 bases from V and 6 bases from J, leaving 23 bases between. Looked up from germline, CDR1 is MNHEY and CDR2 is SVGEGT. The CDR3 runs to 16 residues. The CDR3 here is CASSRPLRPGIAEQYF. CDR3 in DNA: TGTGCCAGCAGTAGGCCGCTCCGGCCGGGGATAGCCGAGCAGTACTTC.

The chain links TRBV27 to TRBJ1-6, with D unresolved. Trimming took 2 bases from V and 10 from J, leaving 9 bases between them. This CDR3 has 13 residues. Germline V gene data show CDR1 as MNHEY and CDR2 as SMNVEV (reference sequence). In DNA form, the CDR3 reads TGTGCCAGCAGTTTACAGGTCCGGTCACCCCTCCACTTT. Translating it yields CASSLQVRSPLHF.

This clonotype appeared once. The CDR3 loop reads CASREGGGNTEAFF. Here the CDR3 DNA reads TGTGCCAGCAGGGAGGGGGGGGGGAACACTGAAGCTTTCTTT. The gene calls are TRBV11-2 and TRBJ1-1, with D perhaps matching TRBD1 (6 bases). Per the germline V gene, CDR1 is SGHAT and CDR2 is FQNNGV. V dropped 6 bases and J dropped 1 base, with 12 bases sitting between them. The CDR3 consists of 14 residues.

The chain carries TRBV7-9 and TRBJ1-2; TRBD1 aligns across 8 bases. This CDR3 has 15 amino acids. Trimming cost V 6 bases and J 1 base; bases outside gene matches: 7. Germline-derived CDR1 and CDR2 are SEHNR and FQNEAQ (reference sequence). CDR3 nucleotide sequence: TGTGCCAGCAGGTGGCAGGGGGCCTATAACTATGGCTACACCTTC. Its translation is CASRWQGAYNYGYTF. The complete variable domain, with remaining parts taken from reference TRBV7-9 and TRBJ1-2, reads DTGVSQNPRHKITKRGQNVTFRCDPISEHNRLYWYRQTLGQGPEFLTYFQNEAQLEKSRLLSDRFSAERPKGSFSTLEIQRTEQGDSAMYLCASRWQGAYNYGYTFGSGTRLTVV.

The chain couples TRBV7-6 to TRBJ2-1, with D perhaps being TRBD1 or TRBD2 (5 bases each). CDR3 length: 15 residues. CDR1 is SGHVS and CDR2 is FNYEAQ in the germline V gene. Between the trimmed V and J ends, which lost 1 base and 0 bases, there was a span of 7 bases. CDR3 sequence: CASSLEGSSYNEQFF. In nucleotides, the CDR3 is TGTGCCAGCAGCTTAGAGGGGAGCTCCTACAATGAGCAGTTCTTC.

This rearrangement joins TRBV29-1 to TRBJ1-2; 10 bases agree with TRBD1. Trimming at V came to 7 bases and at J to 5 bases, leaving 13 bases not matched to a gene. The germline V gene has CDR1 SQVTM and CDR2 ANQGSEA. The CDR3 extends over 15 amino acids. CDR3 sequence: CSAGGTGANPYGYTF. For the CDR3, the DNA is TGCAGCGCGGGGGGGACAGGGGCAAACCCTTATGGCTACACCTTC.

This clonotype turned up a few times. The V and J genes are TRBV6-5 and TRBJ1-3, with TRBD1 matching 7 bases. Germline CDR1 reads MNHEY; CDR2 reads SVGAGI. The V and J ends lost 9 bases and 0 bases, in that order; junction bases with no gene match: 23. The CDR3 covers 20 residues. The CDR3 sequence is CASGLAATFLGDSSGNTIYF. The CDR3 coding sequence is TGTGCCAGTGGACTAGCCGCAACCTTCTTGGGGGACAGCTCTGGAAACACCATATATTTT.

This clonotype was seen more than once but under ten times. V gene TRBV4-3 combines with J gene TRBJ2-5, with TRBD2 as a possible D gene (6 bases). This CDR3 has 16 amino acids. Germline assignment: CDR1 LGHNA and CDR2 YSLEER. Trimming took 1 base from V and 5 from J, leaving 17 bases between them. The CDR3 coding sequence is TGCGCCAGCAGCCAAGGGGACTCCCGAGGCGGCGAGACCCAGTACTTC. Protein sequence: CASSQGDSRGGETQYF.

This clonotype came up a few times. The chain employs TRBV28 and TRBJ2-3; no definite D call. The CDR3 sequence is 12 residues long. Germline-derived CDR1 and CDR2 are MDHEN and SYDVKM. Trimming pared 3 bases from V and 7 bases from J, leaving 8 bases between. This CDR3 reads CASSFKGYTQYF. The DNA of the CDR3 is TGTGCCAGCAGTTTTAAAGGGTATACGCAGTATTTT.

The chain couples TRBV5-6 to TRBJ2-7; 8 bases are shared with TRBD1. The CDR3 contains 13 residues. Trimming removed 3 bases from V and 7 bases from J; junction bases left unmatched: 6. Germline assignment: CDR1 SGHDT and CDR2 YYEEEE. The CDR3 protein is CASSSGGGLEQYF. DNA of the CDR3: TGTGCCAGCAGCTCAGGGGGCGGGTTGGAGCAGTACTTC.

A few counts support this clonotype. This rearrangement joins TRBV14 to TRBJ1-1; TRBD1 is a possible D gene (5 bases). The CDR3 totals 17 residues. In germline, CDR1 is SGHDN, CDR2 FVKESK. With 1 base removed from V and 2 bases from J, the gap between germline ends came to 17 bases. The CDR3 spells CASSQALGLPFNTEAFF. Written as DNA, the CDR3 is TGTGCCAGCAGCCAAGCGTTGGGACTTCCCTTCAACACTGAAGCTTTCTTT.

Details on this clonotype: Germline is not matched at one junction end, which may reflect a read error. V and J are TRBV6-5 and TRBJ2-5, with TRBD2 matching 12 bases. CDR3 length equals 17 residues. CDR1 and CDR2 (germline): MNHEY, SVGAGI. In DNA, the CDR3 is TGTGCCCGCAGTTTGACTAGCGGGGGTACTAATCAAGAGACCCAGTACTTC. Amino acid sequence: CARSLTSGGTNQETQYF.